Presented here are 19 T cell receptor beta chains from one specimen sequenced in a study of T cell repertoires in cytomegalovirus infection. These receptors are not linked to any known antigen. MiXCR, run by TCRdb on the reads, gives a single entry per CDR3 protein. Of about half a million distinct CDR3 sequences listed, under 55% are singletons. Sequenced material: cultured PBMCs, taken from culture after CMV antigen stimulation. The receptors shown here come from a human donor in good health (CMV status not recorded). Some clones in this sample may be carry-over from other donors' samples.

J is TRBJ2-7 and V is TRBV5-1; 7 bases fit TRBD2. The CDR3 has 18 amino acids. Germline assignment: CDR1 SGHRS and CDR2 YFSETQ. Germline trimming cut 2 bases from V and 1 base from J; bases unmatched to any gene: 15. The CDR3, as DNA: TGCGCCAGCAGCTTAAGGTCTTTGGTGGCTAGCGGTTCCTACGAGCAGTACTTC. It specifies CASSLRSLVASGSYEQYF.

This clonotype was counted between two and nine times. V gene TRBV7-8 combines with J gene TRBJ1-6; D call uncertain. Per the germline V gene, CDR1 is SGHVS and CDR2 is FQNEAQ. The CDR3 sequence is 16 residues long. V dropped 5 bases and J dropped 7 bases, with 18 bases sitting between them. CDR3 sequence: CASSPRLVRPNSPLHF. The CDR3, as DNA: TGTGCCAGCAGCCCGCGGTTAGTCCGGCCCAATTCACCCCTCCACTTT. Variable domain in full (rest from reference TRBV7-8 and TRBJ1-6): GAGVSQSPRYKVAKRGQDVALRCDPISGHVSLFWYQQALGQGPEFLTYFQNEAQLDKSGLPSDRFFAERPEGSVSTLKIQRTQQEDSAVYLCASSPRLVRPNSPLHFGNGTRLTVT.

The rearrangement uses TRBV7-2 and TRBJ1-1; D unclear. There are 11 residues in the CDR3. Germline CDR1 and CDR2: SGHTA and FQGNSA. V was pared by 6 bases and J by 7 bases, with 9 bases between. CDR3 nucleotides: TGTGCCAGCAGTGGCGGCGGTGAAGCTTTCTTT. Residues: CASSGGGEAFF.

This clonotype came up a few times. The rearrangement joins TRBV11-2 to TRBJ2-2, with a weak D call TRBD1 (7 bases). Deletions cut 2 bases from V and 7 bases from J, with 14 bases between. Germline-derived CDR1 and CDR2 are SGHAT and FQNNGV. CDR3 length equals 15 residues. Written as DNA, the CDR3 is TGTGCCAGCAGCTTAAGGCAGGGGGAGGACGGGGAGCTGTTTTTT. Its protein is CASSLRQGEDGELFF.

The rearrangement uses TRBV7-2 and TRBJ2-5; tentative D call: TRBD1 (6 bases). The CDR3 has 16 amino acids. V dropped 1 base and J dropped 0 bases, with 12 bases sitting between them. From germline, CDR1 is SGHTA and CDR2 FQGNSA. The CDR3 nucleotides read TGTGCCAGCAGCTTAGATCCCCACAGGGACCAAGAGACCCAGTACTTC. It encodes CASSLDPHRDQETQYF.

The rearrangement links TRBV7-4 to TRBJ1-1, with 7 nucleotides matching TRBD1. Germline lookup yields CDR1 SGHVT and CDR2 SQSDAQ. V shed 5 bases and J 12 bases; nucleotides not matched to a gene: 6. There are 11 residues in the CDR3. CDR3 in DNA: TGTGCCAGCAGCGAAGACAGGGTATCTTTCTTT. Translation: CASSEDRVSFF. Variable domain in full (rest from reference TRBV7-4 and TRBJ1-1): GAGVSQSPRYKVAKRGRDVALRCDSISGHVTLYWYRQTLGQGSEVLTYSQSDAQRDKSGRPSGRFSAERPERSVSTLKIQRTEQGDSAVYLCASSEDRVSFFGQGTRLTVV.

The CDR3 DNA follows: TGTGCCAGCAGCCCCCAGGACCTCGGGGAAAAACTGTTTTTT. It encodes CASSPQDLGEKLFF. V usage is TRBV12-3 or TRBV12-4 and J usage is TRBJ1-4, with D unclear. This CDR3 spans 14 amino acids. V shed 6 bases and J shed 8 bases, with 16 bases lying between them.

The rearrangement uses TRBV6-1 and TRBJ2-7, with TRBD2 as a possible D gene (7 bases). Germline-derived CDR1 and CDR2 are MNHNS and SASEGT. This CDR3 region has 16 residues. V was pared by 2 bases and J by 5 bases, with 19 bases between. CDR3 nucleotides: TGTGCCAGCAGTGAAATCCTAGGAGGGGGGGTCCACGAGCAGTACTTC. This sequence encodes CASSEILGGGVHEQYF.

The chain uses TRBV27 and TRBJ1-2; possibly TRBD1 for D (6 bases). Germline values: CDR1 MNHEY, CDR2 SMNVEV (reference sequence). The CDR3 length is 14 residues. V lost 3 bases and J lost 4, with 12 bases in between. The CDR3 reads CASSLAGTSYGYTF. Written as DNA, the CDR3 is TGTGCCAGCAGTTTGGCCGGGACAAGCTATGGCTACACCTTC.

The gene calls are TRBV7-2 and TRBJ1-5, with D perhaps TRBD1 (6 bases). CDR1 and CDR2 (germline): SGHTA, FQGNSA. The CDR3 runs 15 residues. V was pared by 5 bases and J by 4 bases, with 15 bases between. CDR3 sequence (DNA): TGTGCCAGCAGCGCTCAAACAGGGACTAATCAGCCCCAGCATTTT. Its protein product is CASSAQTGTNQPQHF.

The sample holds a few counts of this clonotype. The chain is built from TRBV20-1 and TRBJ1-1; no clear D gene. Germline CDR1 DFQATT, CDR2 SNEGSKA (reference sequence). This CDR3 region has 11 residues. V dropped 1 base and J dropped 1 base, with 1 base sitting between them. This chain's CDR3 is CSARGNTEAFF. In DNA form, the CDR3 reads TGCAGTGCTAGAGGGAACACTGAAGCTTTCTTT.

This clonotype was seen only once. V gene TRBV24-1 combines with J gene TRBJ2-5, with TRBD1 matching over 9 bases. The V gene end was trimmed by 4 bases and the J gene end by 3 bases; junction bases not matched to a gene: 5. Germline V gene lookup returns CDR1 KGHDR and CDR2 SFDVKD. The CDR3 loop spans 15 amino acids. The CDR3 here is CATSDTGTGKETQYF. In DNA form, the CDR3 reads TGTGCCACCAGTGACACCGGGACAGGGAAAGAGACCCAGTACTTC.

The V and J genes are TRBV6-2 or TRBV6-3 and TRBJ2-1; 9 bases agree with TRBD1. This CDR3 region has 17 residues. The germline gives CDR1 MNHEY, CDR2 SVGEGT. Trimming at V came to 3 bases and at J to 3 bases, leaving 9 bases not matched to a gene. In nucleotides, the CDR3 is TGTGCCAGCAGTTATGGGCTGTCGGGACAGGGCTACAATGAGCAGTTCTTC. Its translation: CASSYGLSGQGYNEQFF.

The chain uses TRBV11-2 and TRBJ2-2; TRBD2 might be the D (6 bases). The V end was cut by 5 bases, the J end by 3 bases, with 10 bases between. The CDR3 spans 14 residues. Germline CDR1 SGHAT, CDR2 FQNNGV. The CDR3 region has the DNA TGTGCCAGCAGCCATGGAGGGTACACCGGGGAGCTGTTTTTT. Amino acids: CASSHGGYTGELFF.

Many counts were recorded for this clonotype. The gene calls are TRBV7-2 and TRBJ2-3, with 12 bases fitting TRBD2. This CDR3 has 16 residues. The V gene's germline CDR1 is SGHTA and CDR2 FQGNSA. V gave up 5 bases and J gave up 2 bases; unmatched junction bases: 5. CDR3 loop: CASSPTSGSLTDTQYF. The CDR3 region has the DNA TGTGCCAGCAGCCCGACTAGCGGGAGCCTCACAGATACGCAGTATTTT.

J is TRBJ2-1 and V is TRBV4-2; D gene unclear. Trimming stripped 3 bases from V and 0 bases from J, with 6 bases between. There are 14 residues in the CDR3. Looked up from germline, CDR1 is LGHNA and CDR2 is YNFKEQ. The DNA of the CDR3 is TGTGCCAGCAGCCAGCTACTCTCCTACAATGAGCAGTTCTTC. Amino acid sequence: CASSQLLSYNEQFF.

V gene TRBV4-2 combines with J gene TRBJ2-7; D unresolved. CDR1 and CDR2 (germline): LGHNA, YNFKEQ. The CDR3 extends over 16 amino acids. Trimming left V 0 bases short and J 2 bases short, with 14 bases between. The CDR3 DNA follows: TGTGCCAGCAGCCAAGATTTCGCACTACCACCCTACGAGCAGTACTTC. This gives the protein CASSQDFALPPYEQYF.

V is TRBV5-4 and J is TRBJ2-3; D gene ambiguous. Trimming removed 0 bases from V and 4 bases from J, with 15 bases in between. CDR1 is SGHNT and CDR2 is YYREEE in the germline V gene (reference sequence). CDR3 length equals 16 residues. In DNA, the CDR3 is TGTGCCAGCAGCTTGGCGAGACTCGGTCTCGCAGATACGCAGTATTTT. Translating it yields CASSLARLGLADTQYF.

The chain recombines TRBV7-4 with TRBJ1-6; TRBD1 is a possible D gene (6 bases). Germline assignment: CDR1 SGHVT and CDR2 SQSDAQ. V dropped 8 bases and J dropped 10 bases, with 15 bases sitting between them. The CDR3 length is 13 residues. CDR3 in DNA: TGTGCCAGCCGGAGACAGGCAGAGTCACCCCTCCACTTT. It codes for CASRRQAESPLHF.